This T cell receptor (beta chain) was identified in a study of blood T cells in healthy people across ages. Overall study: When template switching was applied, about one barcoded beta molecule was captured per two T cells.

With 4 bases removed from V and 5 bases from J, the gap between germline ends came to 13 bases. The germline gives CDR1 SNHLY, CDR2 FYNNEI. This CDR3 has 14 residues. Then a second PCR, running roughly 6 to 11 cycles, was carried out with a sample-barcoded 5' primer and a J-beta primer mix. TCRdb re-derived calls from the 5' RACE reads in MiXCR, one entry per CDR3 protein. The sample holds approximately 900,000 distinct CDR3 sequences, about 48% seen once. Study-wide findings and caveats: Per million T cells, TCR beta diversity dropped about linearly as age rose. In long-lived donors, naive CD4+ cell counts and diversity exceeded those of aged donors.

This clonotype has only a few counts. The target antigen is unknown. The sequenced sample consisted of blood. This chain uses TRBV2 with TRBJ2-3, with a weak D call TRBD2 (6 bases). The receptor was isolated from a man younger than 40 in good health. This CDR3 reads CASSVTGLKDTQYF. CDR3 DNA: TGTGCCAGCAGTGTAACGGGACTGAAAGATACGCAGTATTTT.